The clone carrying this T cell receptor (beta chain) came up many times. The antigen remains undetermined. This sample is drawn from a study of breast tumors, draining lymph nodes, adjacent tissues. The study's findings and limits: Findings are consistent with lymph node origin and intratumoral expansion of most tumor T cells. Tumor TCR diversity was below lymph nodes but above nontumor tissue. Luminal-like breast cancer showed significantly greater tumor-nontumor repertoire similarity than basal-like breast cancer did.

TCRdb passed the multiplex PCR reads through MiXCR, listing each CDR3 protein once. The sample has 150,000 to 200,000 distinct CDR3 sequences, 25% to 40% seen once. The CDR3 covers 15 residues. V trimming: 3 bases; J trimming: 7 bases; junction bases outside the gene matches: 7. CDR1 is LGHDT and CDR2 is YNNKEL in the germline V gene (reference sequence). Axillary draining lymph nodes of breast cancer patients supplied the node samples. Source material: axillary lymph node tissue. The gene calls are TRBV3-1 and TRBJ2-1; TRBD1 agrees at 9 bases. The source is a female donor with breast cancer. Some clones in this sample may be carry-over from other donors' samples. CDR3 sequence reads: CASSQGTGNRNEQFF. The CDR3 nucleotides are TGTGCCAGCAGCCAGGGGACAGGGAATAGGAATGAGCAGTTCTTC.